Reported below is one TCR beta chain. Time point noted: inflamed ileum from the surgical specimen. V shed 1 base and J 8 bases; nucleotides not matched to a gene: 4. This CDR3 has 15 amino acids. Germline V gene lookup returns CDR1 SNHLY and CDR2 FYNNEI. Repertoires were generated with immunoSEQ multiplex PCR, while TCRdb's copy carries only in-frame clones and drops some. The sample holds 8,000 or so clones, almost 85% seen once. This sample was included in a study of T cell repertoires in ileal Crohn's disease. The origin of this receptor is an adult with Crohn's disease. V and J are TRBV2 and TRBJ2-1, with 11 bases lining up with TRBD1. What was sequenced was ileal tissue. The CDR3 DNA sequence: TGTGCCAGCAGTGAAGGGACAGGGGGCCCGGATGAGCAGTTCTTC. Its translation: CASSEGTGGPDEQFF.